A single sample gave rise to the 15 T cell receptor beta chains below, sequenced in a study of neurological immune-mediated disorders. TCRdb reanalysed the 5' RACE reads using MiXCR and keeps one entry per CDR3 protein. This table has some 60,000 distinct CDR3 sequences, around 3.8% appearing once. The sample was PBMCs. Receptors originate from a woman in her forties or fifties with multiple sclerosis.

This clonotype was found many times. This sequence joins TRBV29-1 and TRBJ1-3; D is unresolved. Germline V gene data show CDR1 as SQVTM and CDR2 as ANQGSEA. This CDR3 comprises 14 residues. V lost 6 bases, J lost 4 bases, and 16 bases lay in between. CDR3 in DNA: TGCAGCGTGGAGGACGGCCGGTTCGGAAACACCATATATTTT. Its protein product is CSVEDGRFGNTIYF.

This clonotype has a count of ten or more. CDR3 nucleotide sequence: TGCAGCGTACGGACTAGCGGAACGGGAAATGAGCAGTTCTTC. This gives the protein CSVRTSGTGNEQFF. The rearrangement links TRBV29-1 to TRBJ2-1; 10 positions match TRBD2. The CDR3 consists of 14 residues. Unmatched junction bases numbered 9, after V lost 6 bases and J lost 7 bases. The germline V gene has CDR1 SQVTM and CDR2 ANQGSEA.

This clonotype was counted ten times or more. This chain uses TRBV20-1 with TRBJ2-3; the D call may be TRBD1 or TRBD2 (7 bases each). The CDR3 runs to 15 residues. The germline CDR1 and CDR2 sequences are DFQATT and SNEGSKA (reference sequence). The V gene lost 6 bases and the J gene lost 3 bases, with 19 bases spanning the gap. The CDR3 DNA reads TGCAGTGCGAGCAAGAGGGGGCGGGAGACAGATACGCAGTATTTT. This codes for CSASKRGRETDTQYF.

This clonotype has at least ten counts. V gene TRBV11-2 combines with J gene TRBJ2-1; the match to TRBD2 covers 11 bases. CDR1 and CDR2 from the germline V gene are SGHAT and FQNNGV. V lost 5 bases to trimming and J lost 8 bases; unmatched junction nucleotides: 11. The CDR3 totals 16 residues. This chain's CDR3 is CASSALKLAGDYEQFF. CDR3 sequence (DNA): TGTGCCAGCAGCGCGCTTAAACTAGCGGGAGACTATGAGCAGTTCTTC. The full variable domain, its missing parts supplied by reference TRBV11-2 and TRBJ2-1, is EAGVAQSPRYKIIEKRQSVAFWCNPISGHATLYWYQQILGQGPKLLIQFQNNGVVDDSQLPKDRFSAERLKGVDSTLKIQPAKLEDSAVYLCASSALKLAGDYEQFFGPGTRLTVL.

The chain carries TRBV6-5 and TRBJ1-5; D is uncertain. V was shortened by 4 bases and J by 12 bases, with 16 bases between the two germline ends. The CDR3 has 13 residues. Germline CDR1 and CDR2: MNHEY and SVGAGI. The CDR3 region has the DNA TGTGCCAGCAGTTTTTCTCTGGGCAGGCTCCAGCATTTT. Protein sequence: CASSFSLGRLQHF.

This clonotype showed up many times. V and J are TRBV20-1 and TRBJ2-7; TRBD1 or TRBD2 may be the D gene (6 bases each). CDR3 length equals 15 residues. CDR1 is DFQATT and CDR2 is SNEGSKA in the germline V gene (reference sequence). V lost 0 bases, J lost 5 bases, and 17 bases lay in between. The CDR3 protein is CSARDRFRGRNEQYF. The CDR3 DNA reads TGCAGTGCTAGAGATAGGTTCCGGGGGCGCAACGAGCAGTACTTC.

This clonotype was seen repeatedly, ten times or more. The CDR3 sequence is CASSWSGANQPQHF. Written as DNA, the CDR3 is TGTGCCAGCAGCTGGAGCGGGGCAAATCAGCCCCAGCATTTT. V and J are TRBV3-1 and TRBJ1-5; a weak D match, TRBD1 (5 bases). The V gene's germline CDR1 is LGHDT and CDR2 YNNKEL (reference sequence). Trimming took off 5 bases at V and 4 bases at J, with 12 bases between the two ends. CDR3 length: 14 amino acids.

This clonotype has a count of ten or more. V gene TRBV7-3 combines with J gene TRBJ2-7, with D perhaps TRBD2 (5 bases). The CDR3 sequence is 15 residues long. V gave up 2 bases and J gave up 3 bases, with 14 bases separating them. The germline CDR1 and CDR2 sequences are SGHTA and FQGTGA. CDR3 nucleotides: TGTGCCAGCAGCTTATCTGGAGGAGGAATCTACGAGCAGTACTTC. This sequence encodes CASSLSGGGIYEQYF.

The sample holds many counts of this clonotype. J is TRBJ2-1 and V is TRBV5-1; 7 nucleotides agree with TRBD2. The CDR3 totals 15 residues. V lost 2 bases, J lost 5 bases, and 7 bases stayed unmatched. The germline gives CDR1 SGHRS, CDR2 YFSETQ. This chain's CDR3 is CASSLSGGSHNEQFF. The CDR3 DNA follows: TGCGCCAGCAGCTTATCTGGCGGGAGCCACAATGAGCAGTTCTTC.

In this sample, this clonotype turned up many times. CDR3 coding DNA: TGCAGTGCTAGAGTCGGCAGCACAGATACGCAGTATTTT. Protein sequence: CSARVGSTDTQYF. V gene TRBV20-1 combines with J gene TRBJ2-3; D is unclear. The CDR3 runs to 13 residues. Germline V gene data show CDR1 as DFQATT and CDR2 as SNEGSKA (reference sequence). V was clipped by 1 base and J by 0 bases, with 5 bases between them.

This chain connects TRBV12-3 or TRBV12-4 to TRBJ1-5; D is undetermined. V lost 8 bases and J lost 10, with 12 bases in between. This CDR3 is built from 11 residues. Here the CDR3 reads CASSNQGPQHF. The CDR3 nucleotides read TGTGCCAGCTCGAATCAAGGCCCCCAGCATTTT.

This clonotype was detected many times. V gene TRBV3-1 combines with J gene TRBJ2-1; D possibly corresponds to TRBD1 (6 bases). This CDR3 has 11 amino acids. Trimming took 4 bases from V and 10 from J, leaving 8 bases between them. Per the germline V gene, CDR1 is LGHDT and CDR2 is YNNKEL (reference sequence). CDR3 in DNA: TGTGCCAGCAGCCTAGGACAGGAGCAGTTCTTC. Its protein product is CASSLGQEQFF.

This clonotype was observed at least ten times. The CDR3 sequence is CASRYAVSYEQYF. For the CDR3, the DNA is TGTGCCAGCAGATACGCGGTATCCTACGAGCAGTACTTC. V and J are TRBV6-2 or TRBV6-3 and TRBJ2-7; D is unresolved. This CDR3 comprises 13 residues. V lost 6 bases and J lost 1, with 10 bases in between. CDR1 is MNHEY and CDR2 is SVGEGT in the germline V gene.

This clonotype was counted ten times or more. The V and J genes are TRBV27 and TRBJ2-7; D remains ambiguous. The germline V and J ends were trimmed by 5 bases and 3 bases, with 14 bases remaining between them. CDR1 and CDR2 from the germline V gene are MNHEY and SMNVEV (reference sequence). The CDR3 contains 14 residues. CDR3 loop: CASSPTKLGYEQYF. CDR3 nucleotides: TGTGCCAGCAGTCCAACCAAGTTGGGCTACGAGCAGTACTTC.

This clonotype was counted a few times. The chain has TRBV4-2 and TRBJ2-6; 9 bases map to TRBD2. Losses at the gene ends were 4 bases for V and 1 base for J; bases not matched to a gene: 11. Per the germline V gene, CDR1 is LGHNA and CDR2 is YNFKEQ. The CDR3 is 19 residues long. CDR3 protein: CASSPRASGEGSGANVLTF. The CDR3 nucleotides read TGTGCCAGCAGCCCCCGGGCTAGCGGGGAGGGGTCTGGGGCCAACGTCCTGACTTTC.